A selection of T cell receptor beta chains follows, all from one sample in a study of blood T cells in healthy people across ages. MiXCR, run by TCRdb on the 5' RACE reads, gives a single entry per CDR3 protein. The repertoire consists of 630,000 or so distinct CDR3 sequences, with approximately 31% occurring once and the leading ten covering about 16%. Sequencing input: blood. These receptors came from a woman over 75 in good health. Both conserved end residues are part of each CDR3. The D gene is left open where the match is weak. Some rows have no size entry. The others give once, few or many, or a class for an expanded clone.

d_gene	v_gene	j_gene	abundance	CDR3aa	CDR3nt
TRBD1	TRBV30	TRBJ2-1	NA	CAWSDPQNRGSSDEQFF	TGTGCCTGGAGTGACCCCCAGAACAGGGGCTCCAGCGATGAGCAGTTCTTC
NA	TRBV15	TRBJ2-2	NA	CATGTWTGELFF	TGTGCCACAGGGACCTGGACCGGGGAGCTGTTTTTT
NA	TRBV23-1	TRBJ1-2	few	CASSHLVRVDYGYTF	TGCGCCAGCAGTCACCTGGTTCGTGTTGACTATGGCTACACCTTC
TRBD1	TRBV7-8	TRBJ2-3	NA	CASSQMTGGLGTDTQYF	TGTGCCAGCAGCCAAATGACAGGGGGCCTGGGGACAGATACGCAGTATTTT
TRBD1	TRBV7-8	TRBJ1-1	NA	CASSPVPGQERNPEAFF	TGTGCCAGCAGCCCCGTCCCGGGACAGGAGCGGAACCCTGAAGCTTTCTTT
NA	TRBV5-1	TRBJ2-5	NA	CTSSLSGLQETQYF	TGCACCAGCAGCTTGTCGGGACTGCAAGAGACCCAGTACTTC
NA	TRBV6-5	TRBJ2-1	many	CASSYSYPGGNEQFF	TGTGCCAGCAGTTACTCTTATCCCGGGGGCAATGAGCAGTTCTTC
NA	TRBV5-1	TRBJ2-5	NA	CASSLVEGLGYEQYF	TGCGCCAGCAGCTTGGTAGAGGGACTGGGTTACGAGCAATACTTC
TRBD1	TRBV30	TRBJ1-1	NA	CAWSPLTGAMITEAFF	TGTGCCTGGAGTCCTTTGACAGGGGCGATGATCACTGAAGCTTTCTTT
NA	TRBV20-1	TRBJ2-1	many	CSARYGYGKFF	TGCAGTGCTAGATACGGGTACGGGAAGTTCTTC
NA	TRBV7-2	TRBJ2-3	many	CASSKGAGLTDTQYF	TGTGCCAGCAGCAAGGGTGCGGGGTTAACAGATACGCAGTATTTT
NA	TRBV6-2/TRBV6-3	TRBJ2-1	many	CASSRLGQNNEQFF	TGTGCCAGCAGTCGACTTGGACAGAACAATGAGCAGTTCTTC
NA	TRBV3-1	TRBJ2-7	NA	CASSQLGGGEQYF	TGTGCCAGCAGCCAACTGGGAGGCGGCGAGCAGTACTTC
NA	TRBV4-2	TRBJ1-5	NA	CASSQSSASRQPQHF	TGTGCCAGCAGCCAATCATCGGCCTCGCGGCAGCCCCAGCATTTT
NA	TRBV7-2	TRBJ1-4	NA	CASSYDTATNEKLFF	TGTGCCAGCAGCTACGACACCGCAACTAATGAAAAACTGTTTTTT
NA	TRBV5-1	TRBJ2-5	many	CASSVLRDTQYF	TGCGCCAGCAGCGTGCTTAGGGACACCCAGTACTTC
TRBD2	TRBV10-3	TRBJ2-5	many	CAIGREEETQYF	TGTGCCATCGGACGGGAGGAAGAGACCCAGTACTTC
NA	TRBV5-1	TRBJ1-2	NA	CASSLEPSRRQGYTF	TGCGCCAGCAGCTTGGAGCCCAGTAGACGGCAAGGCTACACCTTC
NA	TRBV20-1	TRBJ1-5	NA	CSARRGMNQPQHF	TGCAGTGCGCGGCGGGGAATGAATCAGCCCCAGCATTTT
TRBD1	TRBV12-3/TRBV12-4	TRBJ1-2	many	CASSRDRSTYGYTF	TGTGCCAGCAGTCGGGACAGGTCTACCTATGGCTACACCTTC
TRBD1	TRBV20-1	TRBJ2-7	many	CSAREGTGAMEQYF	TGCAGTGCTAGAGAGGGGACAGGGGCAATGGAGCAGTACTTC
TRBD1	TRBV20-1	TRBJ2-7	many	CSASSRGTGNYEQYF	TGCAGTGCTTCGTCACGCGGGACAGGGAACTACGAGCAGTACTTC
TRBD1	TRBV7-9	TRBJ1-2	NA	CASSLLGGAGYGYTF	TGTGCCAGCAGCTTGTTAGGGGGCGCGGGCTATGGCTACACCTTC
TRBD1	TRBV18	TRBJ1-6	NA	CASSPPPGQGPSPLHF	TGTGCCAGCTCACCTCCCCCGGGACAGGGGCCTTCACCCCTCCACTTT
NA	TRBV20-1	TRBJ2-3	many	CSACPRGDTQYF	TGCAGTGCTTGCCCCCGCGGGGATACGCAGTATTTT
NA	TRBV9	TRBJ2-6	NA	CASSVYGANVLTF	TGTGCCAGCAGCGTATACGGGGCCAACGTCCTGACTTTC
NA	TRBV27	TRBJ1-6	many	CASRGLGIGASPLHF	TGTGCCAGCAGGGGACTCGGCATTGGGGCTTCACCCCTCCACTTT
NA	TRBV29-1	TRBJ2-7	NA	CSVGRDLYEQYF	TGCAGCGTCGGCAGGGACCTCTACGAGCAGTACTTC
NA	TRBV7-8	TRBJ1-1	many	CASGYPGRDTEAFF	TGTGCCAGCGGCTACCCGGGGAGGGACACTGAAGCTTTCTTT
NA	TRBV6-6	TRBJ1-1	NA	CASRTLGGKTEAFF	TGTGCCAGCAGGACCCTAGGCGGAAAGACTGAAGCTTTCTTT
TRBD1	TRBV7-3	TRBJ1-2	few	CASSPNRGDYGYTF	TGTGCCAGCAGCCCCAACAGGGGGGACTATGGCTACACCTTC